The 14 T cell receptor beta chains given below trace back to one sample, sequenced in a study of blood T cell repertoires in COVID-19 (dated by TCRdb to about 2020). The receptor library was made with the immunoSEQ multiplex PCR assay. In TCRdb, the immuneACCESS table is reduced to in-frame sequences with V and J assigned. These tables do not hold every clone; where another copy was compared, an unresolved V gene accounts for under half, and the others remain unexplained. The sample records about 150,000 clones, 89% of which are singletons. Together, the top ten hold approximately 2.8% of the sample. Sequencing input: peripheral blood. Every receptor here comes from a man between 60 and 75 years old with acute or convalescent COVID-19.

This clone showed up just once. The rearrangement uses TRBV5-1 and TRBJ2-1, with 8 bases identical to TRBD2. V dropped 4 bases and J dropped 5; count of bases not matched to a gene: 8. The germline V gene encodes CDR1 SGHRS and CDR2 YFSETQ. This CDR3 contains 15 residues. The CDR3 bases are TGCGCCAGCAGCACGCGGGGGGACCTAAACAATGAGCAGTTCTTC. Residues: CASSTRGDLNNEQFF. The full variable domain, its missing parts supplied by reference TRBV5-1 and TRBJ2-1, is KAGVTQTPRYLIKTRGQQVTLSCSPISGHRSVSWYQQTPGQGLQFLFEYFSETQRNKGNFPGRFSGRQFSNSRSEMNVSTLELGDSALYLCASSTRGDLNNEQFFGPGTRLTVL.

This clone was picked up one time. This chain links TRBV5-8 with TRBJ1-3, with D hard to call. The CDR3 is 14 amino acids. V was clipped by 6 bases and J by 4 bases, with 14 bases between them. Germline CDR1 is SGHTS and CDR2 is YDEGEE. This chain's CDR3 is CASITGGTGNTIYF. The CDR3 DNA sequence: TGTGCCAGCATTACCGGCGGCACAGGAAACACCATATATTTT.

CDR3 sequence: CASSRPGQGQYEQYF. CDR3 coding DNA: TGTGCCAGCAGCCGTCCGGGACAGGGTCAATACGAGCAGTACTTC. The chain has TRBV3-1 (or the pseudogene TRBV3-2) and TRBJ2-7; 9 positions agree with TRBD1. V dropped 4 bases and J dropped 4; count of bases not matched to a gene: 8. From germline, CDR1 is LGHDT and CDR2 YNNKEL (reference sequence). This CDR3 is 15 amino acids long.

The CDR3 is CASNEGSSYNEQFF. DNA for the CDR3: TGTGCCAGCAACGAAGGGAGCTCCTACAATGAGCAGTTCTTC. V gene TRBV4-2 combines with J gene TRBJ2-1, with D maybe TRBD2 (5 bases). Between the trimmed V and J ends, which lost 7 bases and 0 bases, there was a span of 10 bases. Germline CDR1 LGHNA, CDR2 YNFKEQ. The CDR3 length is 14 residues.

V and J are TRBV7-9 and TRBJ2-1; TRBD2 aligns across 12 bases. V gave up 1 base and J gave up 0 bases; unmatched junction bases: 4. The CDR3 has 18 residues. Germline assignment: CDR1 SEHNR and CDR2 FQNEAQ (reference sequence). The CDR3 DNA sequence: TGTGCCAGCAGCTTAGATACTAGCGGGGGGCCCTCCTACAATGAGCAGTTCTTC. Translated: CASSLDTSGGPSYNEQFF.

The chain employs TRBV27 and TRBJ1-5; 8 nucleotides align to TRBD1. Germline V CDR1 and CDR2: MNHEY, SMNVEV (reference sequence). This CDR3 region has 15 residues. With 3 bases clipped from V and 7 bases from J, the junction kept 8 bases outside the gene matches. CDR3 DNA sequence: TGTGCCAGCAGTTTCGGACAGGGTCTGACGCAGCCCCAGCATTTT. This encodes CASSFGQGLTQPQHF.

This rearrangement joins TRBV2 to TRBJ2-1, with D perhaps TRBD1 (6 bases). Trimming took off 8 bases at V and 13 bases at J, with 12 bases between the two ends. The V gene's germline CDR1 is SNHLY and CDR2 FYNNEI. The CDR3 contains 10 residues. The CDR3 here is CASYYREQFF. Here the CDR3 DNA reads TGTGCCAGCTACTACAGGGAACAGTTCTTC.

The chain links TRBV7-2 to TRBJ2-1; 8 bases align to TRBD2. Germline V gives CDR1 SGHTA, CDR2 FQGNSA. The CDR3 is made up of 16 amino acids. V shed 5 bases, J shed 5 bases, and the junction held 11 bases outside the gene matches. CDR3 in DNA: TGTGCCAGCAGCCCAGCTGGGCGGGGGGCGAACAATGAGCAGTTCTTC. Its protein is CASSPAGRGANNEQFF.

This clone is a singleton in its sample. This chain joins TRBV2 and TRBJ1-5; a weak D match, TRBD1 (6 bases). V lost 8 bases and J 7 bases, leaving 12 bases between the germline ends. The CDR3 contains 12 residues. CDR1 and CDR2 from the germline V gene are SNHLY and FYNNEI. The CDR3 sequence: CASREGEQPQHF. DNA of the CDR3: TGTGCCAGCCGGGAGGGGGAACAGCCCCAGCATTTT.

The CDR3 DNA follows: TGCGCCAGCAGTGAAGTTGTCAAAACCGGCTCCTACGAGCAGTACTTC. It translates to CASSEVVKTGSYEQYF. The chain carries TRBV10-1 and TRBJ2-7; D is undetermined. The CDR3 sequence is 16 residues long. The germline V gene has CDR1 WNHNN and CDR2 SYGVQD (reference sequence). V lost 3 bases and J 0 bases, leaving 15 bases between the germline ends.

This chain uses TRBV2 with TRBJ2-4; D gene unclear. Per the germline V gene, CDR1 is SNHLY and CDR2 is FYNNEI. This CDR3 is 16 amino acids long. V was trimmed by 3 bases and J by 8 bases, leaving 20 bases between them. The CDR3 DNA reads TGTGCCAGCAGTGACCCCTCTACAGTCGTAGGATACATTCAGTACTTC. This translates into CASSDPSTVVGYIQYF.

V gene TRBV7-2 combines with J gene TRBJ1-2, with unresolved D. V lost 4 bases, J lost 0 bases, and 9 bases lay in between. This CDR3 spans 14 amino acids. Germline values: CDR1 SGHTA, CDR2 FQGNSA. CDR3 sequence: CASSSEGSNYGYTF. DNA for the CDR3: TGTGCCAGCAGCTCGGAGGGCTCTAACTATGGCTACACCTTC. The full variable domain, in which reference TRBV7-2 and TRBJ1-2 provide the parts outside the CDR3, is GAGVSQSPSNKVTEKGKDVELRCDPISGHTALYWYRQSLGQGLEFLIYFQGNSAPDKSGLPSDRFSAERTGGSVSTLTIQRTQQEDSAVYLCASSSEGSNYGYTFGSGTRLTVV.

CDR3 region: CASSGRAGGGNEQFF. The CDR3 DNA follows: TGTGCCAGCAGTGGCAGAGCGGGGGGGGGAAATGAGCAGTTCTTC. The chain combines TRBV2 with TRBJ2-1; 10 nucleotides align to TRBD2. Germline V gene data show CDR1 as SNHLY and CDR2 as FYNNEI. The ends lost 4 bases at V and 7 bases at J; junction bases unmatched: 7. CDR3 length: 15 amino acids.

This clone was seen only a few times. This chain joins TRBV20-1 and TRBJ1-2; the D is unclear. V gave up 3 bases and J gave up 7 bases, with 15 bases separating them. The germline gives CDR1 DFQATT, CDR2 SNEGSKA (reference sequence). CDR3 length: 13 residues. This CDR3 reads CSASERLLSGYTF. As DNA, the CDR3 is TGCAGTGCTAGTGAGCGTCTACTTTCTGGCTACACCTTC.